The entry that follows covers one T cell receptor beta chain sequence. Its matching antigen is unknown. The PCR ran on 60 Vbeta and 13 Jbeta primers. Clones were read by immunoSEQ multiplex PCR, and TCRdb kept only the in-frame ones, dropping some. The repertoire has about 84,000 clones, roughly 78% of them found once; the top ten carry around 2.5%. The record originates from a study of cytomegalovirus exposure and HLA in healthy donors. Overall study results and limits: About 87% or about 30% of the time was how often most TCR beta V segments were productive, according to an earlier analysis. In vitro checks showed that a few CMV-associated chains really do target CMV antigens.

Germline values: CDR1 MDHEN, CDR2 SYDVKM. This CDR3 spans 16 amino acids. V lost 3 bases and J lost 1; bases outside the gene matches: 6. V is TRBV28 and J is TRBJ1-1, with 9 bases identical to TRBD1. The receptor's source is a male donor in good health and CMV-seropositive. Sequencing used PBMCs. CDR3 coding DNA: TGTGCCAGCAGTTTTGGGGACAGGGTTTCGAACACTGAAGCTTTCTTT. Residues: CASSFGDRVSNTEAFF.